The 18 T cell receptor beta chains given below trace back to one sample, sequenced in a study of identical twins. MiXCR was run by TCRdb on the 5' RACE reads, yielding one entry per CDR3 protein. The sample includes some 330,000 distinct CDR3 sequences, roughly 9% seen only once; the top ten take around 8.6%. Sample: naive T cells sorted from blood. These receptors were collected from a woman aged 45-65 years in good health.

There are many counts of this clonotype. The V call is TRBV20-1, the J call TRBJ2-3; D gene uncertain. Germline V lookup: CDR1 DFQATT, CDR2 SNEGSKA (reference sequence). The CDR3 consists of 14 residues. Trimming took 7 bases from V and 6 from J, leaving 20 bases between them. In DNA, the CDR3 is TGCAGTGTTCGGCCCATAGTTCCCGAGGATACGCAGTATTTT. As protein: CSVRPIVPEDTQYF.

The V gene is TRBV20-1, the J gene TRBJ1-1; D is unresolved. The CDR3 runs to 12 residues. V was shortened by 2 bases and J by 0 bases, with 4 bases between the two germline ends. Germline V gives CDR1 DFQATT, CDR2 SNEGSKA (reference sequence). The CDR3: CSARPLNTEAFF. The CDR3 region has the DNA TGCAGTGCTAGACCTTTGAACACTGAAGCTTTCTTT.

The CDR3 sequence is CASSLAFGNGEETQYF. The DNA for the CDR3 is TGTGCCAGCAGCTTAGCGTTCGGCAACGGGGAGGAGACCCAGTACTTC. This sequence joins TRBV7-9 and TRBJ2-5, with D maybe TRBD2 (5 bases). The V end was cut by 0 bases, the J end by 5 bases, with 16 bases between. Per the germline V gene, CDR1 is SEHNR and CDR2 is FQNEAQ (reference sequence). The length of the CDR3 is 16 residues.

The chain has TRBV20-1 and TRBJ2-1; 13 bases are a match to TRBD2. The CDR3 consists of 14 residues. J was trimmed by 4 bases and V by 3 bases; bases with no gene match: 0. Per the germline V gene, CDR1 is DFQATT and CDR2 is SNEGSKA (reference sequence). As DNA, the CDR3 is TGCAGTGCTAGGACTAGCGGGGGGTACAATGAGCAGTTCTTC. It yields the protein CSARTSGGYNEQFF.

In this sample, this clonotype turned up a few times. The chain recombines TRBV5-1 with TRBJ2-3; TRBD1 matches 7 bases. Unmatched junction bases numbered 9, after V lost 5 bases and J lost 3 bases. CDR1 SGHRS and CDR2 YFSETQ come from the germline V gene. The CDR3 covers 15 residues. This CDR3 reads CASRLTGVGTDTQYF. The CDR3 DNA is TGCGCCAGCAGACTCACAGGGGTGGGGACAGATACGCAGTATTTT.

V usage is TRBV6-5 and J usage is TRBJ2-5; D is unresolved. Germline V gene sequence: CDR1 MNHEY, CDR2 SVGAGI. Trimming pared 2 bases from V and 1 base from J, leaving 8 bases between. The CDR3 loop spans 14 amino acids. CDR3 DNA sequence: TGTGCCAGCAGTTACACCCGGACCCAAGAGACCCAGTACTTC. It specifies CASSYTRTQETQYF.

This clonotype showed up just a few times. The chain has TRBV20-1 and TRBJ2-7; 13 positions match TRBD2. The V gene end was trimmed by 5 bases and the J gene end by 4 bases; junction bases not matched to a gene: 2. Per the germline V gene, CDR1 is DFQATT and CDR2 is SNEGSKA (reference sequence). There are 13 residues in the CDR3. The DNA for the CDR3 is TGCAGTGCTCCGGGACTAGCGGGATACGAGCAGTACTTC. Residues: CSAPGLAGYEQYF.

This clonotype was found many times. This chain connects TRBV5-1 to TRBJ2-3; the match to TRBD1 covers 7 bases. The trim removed 7 bases at V and 3 bases at J, leaving 11 bases unmatched. The CDR3 totals 15 residues. In germline, CDR1 is SGHRS, CDR2 YFSETQ. The CDR3 DNA is TGCGCCAGCGGCCCTCTACAGGGGCGGACAGATACGCAGTATTTT. This encodes CASGPLQGRTDTQYF.

The chain carries TRBV5-6 and TRBJ1-1; 8 bases match TRBD1. Per germline, CDR1 SGHDT and CDR2 YYEEEE. There are 17 residues in the CDR3. V was pared by 4 bases and J by 0 bases, with 11 bases of the junction left unmatched. CDR3 in DNA: TGTGCCAGCAGCAGATCGATACAGGGGGGCCTGAACACTGAAGCTTTCTTT. Translation gives CASSRSIQGGLNTEAFF. Based on the CDR3 plus reference TRBV5-6 and TRBJ1-1, the full variable domain is DAGVTQSPTHLIKTRGQQVTLRCSPKSGHDTVSWYQQALGQGPQFIFQYYEEEERQRGNFPDRFSGHQFPNYSSELNVNALLLGDSALYLCASSRSIQGGLNTEAFFGQGTRLTVV.

The gene calls are TRBV10-2 and TRBJ2-1; D is unclear. CDR3 length: 12 residues. Trimming pared 3 bases from V and 8 bases from J, leaving 8 bases between. The germline V gene has CDR1 WSHSY and CDR2 SAAADI. CDR3 protein: CASSETRYEQFF. CDR3 bases: TGCGCCAGCAGTGAAACGCGGTATGAGCAGTTCTTC.

This clonotype was observed a handful of times. The rearrangement uses TRBV5-5 and TRBJ2-7; TRBD2 agrees at 8 bases. Germline trimming cut 2 bases from V and 3 bases from J; bases unmatched to any gene: 13. CDR3 length equals 17 residues. CDR1 is SGHKS, CDR2 YYEKEE, per germline (reference sequence). The CDR3 region is CASSFAGGGSGIYEQYF. The CDR3 DNA reads as TGTGCCAGCAGCTTCGCAGGTGGGGGTAGCGGGATCTACGAGCAGTACTTC. The variable domain in full, with the rest retrieved from reference TRBV5-5 and TRBJ2-7, is DAGVTQSPTHLIKTRGQQVTLRCSPISGHKSVSWYQQVLGQGPQFIFQYYEKEERGRGNFPDRFSARQFPNYSSELNVNALLLGDSALYLCASSFAGGGSGIYEQYFGPGTRLTVT.

This clonotype was counted a few times. The chain joins TRBV7-9 to TRBJ2-3; the match to TRBD2 covers 12 bases. Losses at the gene ends were 5 bases for V and 6 bases for J; bases not matched to a gene: 9. This CDR3 region has 16 residues. Per the germline V gene, CDR1 is SEHNR and CDR2 is FQNEAQ (reference sequence). This chain's CDR3 is CASSKTSGSHPDTQYF. For the CDR3, the DNA is TGTGCCAGCAGCAAGACTAGCGGGAGTCACCCCGATACGCAGTATTTT.

The chain uses TRBV12-3 or TRBV12-4 and TRBJ1-5; 7 bases fit TRBD1. This CDR3 has 14 amino acids. Germline trimming cut 8 bases from V and 7 bases from J; bases unmatched to any gene: 11. The CDR3 DNA follows: TGTGCCAGCGGGCTGACAGGGAGAGGACAGCCCCAGCATTTT. Translating it yields CASGLTGRGQPQHF.

The chain joins TRBV12-3 or TRBV12-4 to TRBJ2-1; 9 nucleotides align to TRBD2. The CDR3 has 15 amino acids. Trimming took 3 bases from V and 6 from J; bases not matched to a gene: 6. The CDR3 coding sequence is TGTGCCAGCAGTTTGAGGCTAGCGGGACTCAATGAGCAGTTCTTC. Amino acids: CASSLRLAGLNEQFF.

The sample holds many counts of this clonotype. V is TRBV7-9 and J is TRBJ2-3; TRBD1 might be the D (5 bases). There are 15 residues in the CDR3. Germline assignment: CDR1 SEHNR and CDR2 FQNEAQ (reference sequence). Deletions cut 1 base from V and 2 bases from J, with 10 bases between. The CDR3 bases are TGTGCCAGCAGCTTAGATAGACAGAACACAGATACGCAGTATTTT. Its translation is CASSLDRQNTDTQYF.

This clonotype was seen at least ten times. The V and J genes are TRBV3-1 and TRBJ2-1; 7 bases fit TRBD2. This CDR3 contains 12 residues. The junction had 0 bases not matched to a gene; V was cut back by 0 bases and J by 10 bases. The germline V gene encodes CDR1 LGHDT and CDR2 YNNKEL (reference sequence). The CDR3 DNA sequence: TGTGCCAGCAGCCAAGAAGCGGGGGAGCAGTTCTTC. Its protein is CASSQEAGEQFF.

The chain is built from TRBV6-2 or TRBV6-3 and TRBJ1-5; D unclear. The CDR3 is made up of 13 amino acids. Trimming shortened V by 7 bases and J by 4 bases, and 11 bases separated the two germline ends. From germline, CDR1 is MNHEY and CDR2 SVGEGT. In DNA form, the CDR3 reads TGTGCCAGCACCCGGGAGCAGAATCAGCCCCAGCATTTT. Protein sequence: CASTREQNQPQHF.

This clonotype appeared many times. The CDR3 nucleotides read TGTGCCAGTAGACCCCAAGGATGGGTCCATCAGCCCCAGCATTTT. Its translation is CASRPQGWVHQPQHF. J is TRBJ1-5 and V is TRBV27, with no clear D. The CDR3 contains 15 residues. The V gene lost 9 bases and the J gene lost 5 bases, with 20 bases spanning the gap. The germline V gene encodes CDR1 MNHEY and CDR2 SMNVEV (reference sequence).